This T cell receptor beta chain came from a study of control samples from healthy donors and cancer patients. The data were produced by immunoSEQ multiplex PCR, yet TCRdb's version contains in-frame clones alone and is incomplete. This sample has approximately 110,000 clones, with 75% to 95% found just once. The clonotype comes from a human donor in good health. The donor label of this sample is uncertain. The sample consisted of blood.

This CDR3 is CASSLVGGRREQFF. CDR3 nucleotides: TGTGCCAGCAGTTTAGTGGGGGGGCGGAGGGAGCAGTTCTTC. The gene calls are TRBV28 and TRBJ2-1; TRBD2 is a possible D gene (7 bases). CDR1 and CDR2 from the germline V gene are MDHEN and SYDVKM. Between the trimmed V and J ends, which lost 2 bases and 10 bases, there was a span of 15 bases. The CDR3 covers 14 residues.